A selection of T cell receptor beta chains follows, all from one sample in a study of cytomegalovirus exposure and HLA in healthy donors. TCRdb keeps only in-frame clones here, not all; method: immunoSEQ multiplex PCR. The sample holds about 140,000 clones, about 80% seen once. Sequences were obtained from PBMCs. Every receptor here comes from a man under 40 in good health and CMV-seropositive. Each CDR3 is given with its conserved first and last residue. The order of the fields is J gene, clone size, D gene, V gene, CDR3 DNA, CDR3 protein. The D gene is left open where the match is weak. Clone size is shown for a subset of rows, as once, few, many or a class of expanded clone.

TRBJ2-1	NA	NA	TRBV7-3	TGTGCCAGCAGCTTAGAAGGCGGGACTTACCGTAATGAGCAGTTCTTC	CASSLEGGTYRNEQFF
TRBJ1-5	NA	NA	TRBV5-1	TGCGCCAGCAGCACCCTCGTTGAGAAGACCCCTAAGCGAGAAGGTTTCAATCAGCCCCAGCATTTT	CASSTLVEKTPKREGFNQPQHF
TRBJ1-5	many	TRBD1	TRBV18	TGTGCCAGCTCAGGACAGGACAATCAGCCCCAGCATTTT	CASSGQDNQPQHF
TRBJ2-7	NA	TRBD2	TRBV9	TGTGCCAGCAGCCCCAGTACTAGCGGCACCTACGAGCAGTACTTC	CASSPSTSGTYEQYF
TRBJ2-5	NA	NA	TRBV7-8	TGTGCCAGCAGCTGGGGGACATTCCAAGAGACCCAGTACTTC	CASSWGTFQETQYF
TRBJ2-3	NA	NA	TRBV5-8	TGTGCCAGCAGCTTGGCCCAGGCAGATACGCAGTATTTT	CASSLAQADTQYF
TRBJ2-3	NA	NA	TRBV2	TGTGCCAGCAGCGTAATGGCCCCGGGAGATACGCAGTATTTT	CASSVMAPGDTQYF
TRBJ2-2	NA	NA	TRBV6-1	TGTGCCAGCAGTGAAGCTGGCAGGGGAGCCGGGGAGCTGTTTTTT	CASSEAGRGAGELFF
TRBJ2-7	NA	TRBD2	TRBV5-1	TGCGCCAGCAGCTTAGGGACTTTAGCGGGAGTCTACGAGCAGTACTTC	CASSLGTLAGVYEQYF
TRBJ2-7	few	NA	TRBV6-5	TGTGCCAGCAGTCGGGTCCTCTCCTACGAGCAGTACTTC	CASSRVLSYEQYF
TRBJ2-4	once	NA	TRBV7-9	TGTGCCAGCAGCTTTTTCGCAGGGGTCGAAAACATTCAGTACTTC	CASSFFAGVENIQYF
TRBJ1-1	NA	TRBD1	TRBV11-3	TGTGCCAGCAGCCTCCAGGACAGGGGGTCTGCAGGAGCTTTCTTT	CASSLQDRGSAGAFF
TRBJ2-1	NA	TRBD2	TRBV19	TGTGCCAGTAGTCCCCCGAGGGCTAGCGGGAGTCTGCGGAATGAGCAGTTCTTC	CASSPPRASGSLRNEQFF
TRBJ1-1	NA	TRBD1	TRBV27	TGTGCCAGCAGTCCCGGACAGGGGAACACTGAAGCTTTCTTT	CASSPGQGNTEAFF
TRBJ2-7	NA	TRBD1	TRBV28	TGTGCCAGCAGCTCTTTTCCGGACAGGGCAGGGGAGCAGTACTTC	CASSSFPDRAGEQYF
TRBJ1-1	NA	NA	TRBV2	TGTGCCAGCACAGTCCAGGGGAACATGAACACTGAAGCTTTCTTT	CASTVQGNMNTEAFF
TRBJ2-5	NA	NA	TRBV28	TGTGCCAGCAGCATTTCCGGGTATCCCGGGTGGGAGACCCAGTACTTC	CASSISGYPGWETQYF
TRBJ2-1	NA	TRBD2	TRBV28	TGTGCCAGCAAAGAGCGGGGGGCATACAATGATGAGCAGTTCTTC	CASKERGAYNDEQFF
TRBJ2-2	NA	TRBD2	TRBV5-4	TGTGCCAGCAGCTGGGGGGGGAGCGGGAGAGGCACCGGGGAGCTGTTTTTT	CASSWGGSGRGTGELFF
TRBJ1-2	NA	TRBD1	TRBV2	TGTGCCAGCAGTGTGGACAGGGGCGGCTATGGCTACACCTTC	CASSVDRGGYGYTF
TRBJ1-1	NA	NA	TRBV28	TGTGCCAGCAGTAACGATCCCTGGCAACAGAACACTGAAGCTTTCTTT	CASSNDPWQQNTEAFF
TRBJ1-3	once	NA	TRBV18	TGTGCCAGCTCACCCCGGGAAGGGCGAAACACCATATATTTT	CASSPREGRNTIYF
TRBJ2-3	NA	NA	TRBV5-4	TGTGCCGTCGAGGCGAGGGGCACAGATACGCAGTATTTT	CAVEARGTDTQYF
TRBJ2-1	NA	TRBD1	TRBV5-8	TGTGCCAGCAGCTCCGGGACAGATTCTTTAGGGTCCTACAATGAGCAGTTCTTC	CASSSGTDSLGSYNEQFF
TRBJ1-6	NA	TRBD1	TRBV6-1	TGTGCCAGCAGTGAAGACAGGGGGTCATTTTATAATTCACCCCTCCACTTT	CASSEDRGSFYNSPLHF
TRBJ2-7	NA	TRBD2	TRBV7-9	TGTTCCAGCAGGCCAGGGCGGGGGGACGAGCAGTACTTC	CSSRPGRGDEQYF
TRBJ1-5	NA	NA	TRBV7-8	TGTGCCAGCAGCCCCGGGAGCTCCAAGGGGCTTGATCAGCCCCAGCATTTT	CASSPGSSKGLDQPQHF
TRBJ2-3	NA	TRBD2	TRBV29-1	TGCAGCGTAAGACTAGCGGGAGGGACAGATACGCAGTATTTT	CSVRLAGGTDTQYF
TRBJ2-7	NA	TRBD2	TRBV5-1	TGCGCCAGCAGCGGTACTAGCGGGACCCCCTACGAGCAGTACTTC	CASSGTSGTPYEQYF
TRBJ1-5	few	TRBD1	TRBV4-2	TGTGCCAGCAGCGGGACAGGAGCAAATCAGCCCCAGCATTTT	CASSGTGANQPQHF
TRBJ2-7	NA	TRBD2	TRBV29-1	TGCAGCGTTTCCCGACTAGCGGGAGCGAACGAGCAGTACTTC	CSVSRLAGANEQYF
TRBJ1-1	NA	TRBD1	TRBV5-1	TGCGCCAGCAGCTTTTCGACAGGGGAGACCTTCTTT	CASSFSTGETFF
TRBJ2-5	few	NA	TRBV7-6	TGTGCCAGCAGCTTAGCCGGGGAGACCCAGTACTTC	CASSLAGETQYF
TRBJ2-7	NA	TRBD1	TRBV9	TGTGCCAGCAGCGTGACAGGGGCATCCTACGAGCAGTACTTC	CASSVTGASYEQYF
TRBJ2-3	NA	TRBD1	TRBV6-5	TGTGCCAGCAGTTATTGGGACAGCACTAGCACAGATACGCAGTATTTT	CASSYWDSTSTDTQYF
TRBJ2-7	NA	TRBD1	TRBV6-5	TGTGCCAGCAGTTACAGGGGACAGGGCGACGAGCAGTACTTC	CASSYRGQGDEQYF
TRBJ1-1	NA	TRBD1	TRBV19	TGTGCCAGTAGGGATGACAGGGGGAAGAACACTGAAGCTTTCTTT	CASRDDRGKNTEAFF
TRBJ2-1	NA	TRBD2	TRBV7-3	TGTGCCAGCAGCTTAAGGCCTAGCGGGGGGGATGAGCAGTTCTTC	CASSLRPSGGDEQFF
TRBJ2-1	NA	TRBD2	TRBV9	TGTGCCAGCAGCGTAGGGTGGACTAGCGGGAGGACCTACAATGAGCAGTTCTTC	CASSVGWTSGRTYNEQFF